The 2 T cell receptor beta chains given below trace back to one sample, sequenced in a study of CD8+ T cells in alopecia areata. Sequencing used cDNA as its template, made by extracting RNA and reverse transcribing it. Method: immunoSEQ multiplex PCR; TCRdb's copy keeps in-frame clones and lacks some. Here the sample spans 200,000 to 250,000 clones, approximately 40% being singletons. This sample's treatment: oral pan-JAK inhibitor, 5-10 mg twice daily. Here the sequenced sample was CD4+ T cells sorted from blood, taken at approximately week 36, from a patient treated with tofacitinib. The receptors were sampled from a human donor with alopecia areata.

This clone has a handful of counts. The V gene is TRBV9, the J gene TRBJ2-1; D is tentatively TRBD1 or TRBD2 (5 bases each). The CDR3 covers 15 residues. The ends were cut back, 1 base at V and 3 bases at J, with 11 bases in the middle. The germline V gene has CDR1 SGDLS and CDR2 YYNGEE. CDR3 sequence reads: CASSVRGAGYNEQFF. The CDR3 coding sequence is TGTGCCAGCAGCGTAAGAGGGGCCGGCTACAATGAGCAGTTCTTC.

This clone has only a few counts. Additional DNA sequences in this sample encode the identical CDR3. The V and J genes are TRBV7-2 and TRBJ2-5; no clear D. The CDR3 consists of 10 residues. The germline V and J ends were trimmed by 6 bases and 5 bases, with 4 bases remaining between them. CDR1 is SGHTA, CDR2 FQGNSA, per germline. The CDR3 DNA reads TGTGCCAGCAGGGGGGAGACCCAGTACTTC. This sequence encodes CASRGETQYF.